Listed here are 24 T cell receptor beta chains from one sample, sequenced in a study of molecular identifiers for immune sequencing clone quantification. TCRdb ran MiXCR on the PCR reads and lists one entry per CDR3 protein. Here the sample spans 550,000 to 750,000 distinct CDR3 sequences, about 20% being singletons. Input material: naive CD8+ T cells from blood, with Jurkat cell RNA spiked in. Subset of the sample: FACS-sorted CD8+CD4-CCR7+CD45RA+ naive T cells. These receptors all stem from a human donor in good health. Some libraries in this study had Jurkat cell RNA spiked in.

This clonotype was found a few times. The chain carries TRBV28 and TRBJ2-7, with D maybe TRBD2 (5 bases). V was cut by 6 bases and J by 6 bases, with 18 bases left in between. The CDR3 loop spans 14 amino acids. Germline V gene sequence: CDR1 MDHEN, CDR2 SYDVKM. Here the CDR3 DNA reads TGTGCCAGCAGCTTTATTAAGGCGGGCGGCGAGCAGTACTTC. It specifies CASSFIKAGGEQYF. Full variable domain (outside the CDR3, taken from reference TRBV28 and TRBJ2-7): DVKVTQSSRYLVKRTGEKVFLECVQDMDHENMFWYRQDPGLGLRLIYFSYDVKMKEKGDIPEGYSVSREKKERFSLILESASTNQTSMYLCASSFIKAGGEQYFGPGTRLTVT.

This clonotype was seen repeatedly, ten times or more. The rearrangement uses TRBV28 and TRBJ2-3; a possible D gene is TRBD2 (6 bases). The V gene's germline CDR1 is MDHEN and CDR2 SYDVKM. CDR3 length: 14 amino acids. V lost 3 bases, J lost 6 bases, and 13 bases lay in between. The CDR3 spells CASSFRRARDTQYF. The CDR3 coding sequence is TGTGCCAGCAGTTTTCGGAGGGCACGGGATACGCAGTATTTT.

The gene calls are TRBV7-9 and TRBJ2-5, with a possible D match to TRBD1 (6 bases). Trimming stripped 5 bases from V and 4 bases from J, with 20 bases between. CDR3 length equals 16 residues. Germline CDR1 reads SEHNR; CDR2 reads FQNEAQ (reference sequence). CDR3 sequence: CASSPRGGGAAETQYF. The CDR3 DNA follows: TGTGCCAGCAGCCCGAGAGGGGGTGGGGCAGCAGAGACCCAGTACTTC.

This clonotype showed up just once. This may come from a read error, since a much larger clone is one base off. The rearrangement links TRBV18 to TRBJ1-1; D perhaps matches TRBD1 (6 bases). Trimming pared 3 bases from V and 6 bases from J, leaving 14 bases between. Germline V gives CDR1 KGHSH, CDR2 LQKENI. The CDR3 is 14 residues long. CDR3 nucleotide sequence: TGTGCCAGCTCACCTGGAGGAGGGGGGCCTGAAGCTTTCTTT. Translated, it gives CASSPGGGGPEAFF.

Remarks on this clonotype: This may stem from a read error, because a much larger clone lies one nucleotide away. The CDR3 does not end in the conserved phenylalanine or tryptophan, so this is likely a read error. The chain uses TRBV6-2 or TRBV6-3 and TRBJ2-7; 7 bases agree with TRBD2. There are 14 residues in the CDR3. From germline, CDR1 is MNHEY and CDR2 SVGEGT. Losses at the gene ends were 0 bases for V and 5 bases for J; bases not matched to a gene: 4. The CDR3 DNA sequence: TGTGCCAGCAGTTACTCGACGGGGGGAAACGAGCAGTACCTC. Amino acids: CASSYSTGGNEQYL.

Ten or more counts support this clonotype. The CDR3 here is CASSPKGAGANVLTF. As DNA, the CDR3 is TGTGCCAGCAGCCCCAAGGGGGCTGGGGCCAACGTCCTGACTTTC. V usage is TRBV7-9 and J usage is TRBJ2-6; possible D gene TRBD1, 6 bases. Germline V gene data show CDR1 as SEHNR and CDR2 as FQNEAQ (reference sequence). Trimming removed 5 bases at V and 2 bases at J, with 10 bases between. The CDR3 totals 15 residues.

This clonotype was detected ten times or more. The chain combines TRBV28 with TRBJ2-7; 7 nucleotides match TRBD2. With V trimmed by 6 bases and J by 2 bases, 10 bases remained unmatched. Germline loops: CDR1 MDHEN, CDR2 SYDVKM. The CDR3 covers 15 residues. This chain's CDR3 is CASSPPTSRPYEQYF. The CDR3 DNA reads as TGTGCCAGCAGCCCTCCGACTAGCCGACCCTACGAGCAGTACTTC.

Worth noting for this clonotype: Since a much larger clone is just one base distant, this may be a read error. This chain connects TRBV12-3 or TRBV12-4 to TRBJ2-1, with TRBD1 matching 9 bases. The CDR3 contains 13 residues. The CDR3 region is CASSMGTTGGGIF. Here the CDR3 DNA reads TGTGCCAGCAGCATGGGCACGACAGGGGGAGGGATCTTC.

A note on this clonotype: A much larger clone differs by one base, so this may be a read error. The J gene is TRBJ1-1, the V gene TRBV6-2 or TRBV6-3; TRBD1 is a possible D gene (5 bases). This CDR3 comprises 14 residues. V lost 2 bases to trimming and J lost 6 bases, with 13 bases between them. Germline CDR1 and CDR2: MNHEY and SVGEGT. CDR3 in DNA: TGTGCCAGCAGTTACCACGGGGCTGGGGCTGAAGCTTTCTTT. This codes for CASSYHGAGAEAFF.

Ten or more counts support this clonotype. The chain recombines TRBV29-1 with TRBJ2-2, with D perhaps given as TRBD1 or TRBD2 (6 bases each). V dropped 2 bases and J dropped 0 bases, with 10 bases sitting between them. Germline V gene lookup returns CDR1 SQVTM and CDR2 ANQGSEA. This CDR3 spans 15 amino acids. CDR3 in amino acids: CSVERGDSNTGELFF. For the CDR3, the DNA is TGCAGCGTTGAAAGGGGGGACTCGAACACCGGGGAGCTGTTTTTT.

This clonotype came up a few times. The CDR3 here is CASSQDSVDRCNPGQYF. In nucleotides, the CDR3 is TGTGCCAGCAGCCAAGATTCAGTGGACAGGTGCAATCCGGGGCAGTACTTC. The chain combines TRBV14 with TRBJ2-7; 7 positions agree with TRBD1. The CDR3 runs 17 residues. The V gene end was trimmed by 0 bases and the J gene end by 9 bases; junction bases not matched to a gene: 17. Germline CDR1 SGHDN, CDR2 FVKESK.

The genes are TRBV9 and TRBJ2-1; 8 positions agree with TRBD1. Germline values: CDR1 SGDLS, CDR2 YYNGEE. This CDR3 has 15 residues. Losses at the gene ends were 3 bases for V and 3 bases for J; bases not matched to a gene: 5. The CDR3 nucleotides read TGTGCCAGCAGCGGAACAGGGGGGTTCTACAATGAGCAGTTCTTC. Translating gives CASSGTGGFYNEQFF.

On this clonotype: A much more abundant neighbour one base away suggests this may be a read error. V and J are TRBV28 and TRBJ2-2; D ambiguous. CDR3 length equals 13 residues. Germline CDR1 is MDHEN and CDR2 is SYDVKM. CDR3 residues: CASGLSKIRELFF. CDR3 in DNA: TGTGCCAGCGGTTTATCAAAAATACGGGAGCTGTTTTTT.

Turning to this clonotype: Being one base from a much bigger clone, this may be a read error. V is TRBV6-2 or TRBV6-3 and J is TRBJ2-5; D possibly corresponds to TRBD2 (6 bases). Germline CDR1 and CDR2: MNHEY and SVGEGT. CDR3 length equals 14 residues. V shed 2 bases and J shed 2 bases, with 9 bases lying between them. Here the CDR3 DNA reads TGTGCCAGCAGTTACGGCGGGAATCAAGAGACCCAGTACTTC. It yields the protein CASSYGGNQETQYF.

Note on this clonotype: A junction end diverges from the germline sequence, so it may reflect a read error. The rearrangement uses TRBV28 and TRBJ1-1; a weak D match, TRBD1 (5 bases). CDR3 size: 14 residues. The V gene's germline CDR1 is MDHEN and CDR2 SYDVKM. The DNA for the CDR3 is TGTGCCAGCAGTTTTCGGGGGGTAGGGACTGAAGCTCTCTTT. Its protein product is CASSFRGVGTEALF.

The chain combines TRBV27 with TRBJ2-7; D is unresolved. V lost 1 base to trimming and J lost 8 bases, with 12 bases between them. Germline V gives CDR1 MNHEY, CDR2 SMNVEV (reference sequence). This CDR3 is built from 13 residues. CDR3 nucleotides: TGTGCCAGCAGTTTATTTTTGGGTTACAAGCAGTACTTC. Encoded protein: CASSLFLGYKQYF.

The J gene is TRBJ1-3, the V gene TRBV5-3, with D tentatively TRBD1 (5 bases). TRBV5-3 is placed among ORFs of uncertain function. The CDR3 runs to 15 residues. Trimming took 8 bases from V and 1 from J, leaving 16 bases between them. The CDR3 loop is CASSPDRDSGNTIYF. The DNA for the CDR3 is TGTGCCAGCAGCCCCGACAGAGATTCTGGAAACACCATATATTTT.

About this clonotype: A much larger clonotype is one base distant, so this may be a read error. The chain couples TRBV6-6 to TRBJ2-3, with D maybe TRBD1 (6 bases). Germline CDR1 reads MNHNY; CDR2 reads SVGAGI (reference sequence). The length of the CDR3 is 17 residues. In DNA, the CDR3 is TGTGCCAGCAGTTACTCGATATTTGCCAGGGACACAGATACGCAGTGTTTT. Protein: CASSYSIFARDTDTQCF.

The CDR3 nucleotides read TGTGCCAGTAGTATCATCGGCAATAACTATGGCTACACCTTC. Its protein product is CASSIIGNNYGYTF. This rearrangement joins TRBV19 to TRBJ1-2; D unclear. The CDR3 is 14 residues long. The germline V and J ends were trimmed by 3 bases and 1 base, with 9 bases remaining between them. The germline gives CDR1 LNHDA, CDR2 SQIVND (reference sequence).

This clonotype was detected a few times. CDR3 protein: CASSQDPGDRSLHF. In nucleotides, the CDR3 is TGCGCCAGCAGCCAAGACCCAGGGGATAGGTCCCTCCACTTT. The chain has TRBV4-3 and TRBJ1-6; weak D call: TRBD1 (6 bases). CDR1 and CDR2 (germline): LGHNA, YSLEER. With 0 bases removed from V and 14 bases from J, the gap between germline ends came to 14 bases. This CDR3 is built from 14 residues.

This clonotype occurred many times. CDR3 nucleotides: TGCAGCGTTATGACAGGGTCGAGAGCTTTCTTT. This translates into CSVMTGSRAFF. The rearrangement links TRBV29-1 to TRBJ1-1; TRBD1 agrees at 7 bases. Germline values: CDR1 SQVTM, CDR2 ANQGSEA. The V segment lost 5 bases and the J segment 10 bases; nucleotides outside the gene matches: 7. The CDR3 length is 11 residues.

This clonotype was seen ten or more times. The chain carries TRBV15 and TRBJ2-7, with TRBD1 matching over 9 bases. The CDR3 is 15 residues long. Germline lookup yields CDR1 LNHNV and CDR2 YYDKDF (reference sequence). V dropped 3 bases and J dropped 2; count of bases not matched to a gene: 5. The CDR3 reads CATSSRDRVPYEQYF. CDR3 bases: TGTGCCACCAGCAGTCGGGACAGGGTGCCCTACGAGCAGTACTTC.

This clonotype was observed many times. This chain uses TRBV7-9 with TRBJ2-2, with D possibly TRBD1 on 6 matching bases. CDR1 is SEHNR, CDR2 FQNEAQ, per germline (reference sequence). CDR3 length equals 13 residues. V was clipped by 3 bases and J by 9 bases, with 11 bases between them. CDR3 in amino acids: CASSFPGTWELFF. CDR3 nucleotides: TGTGCCAGCAGCTTCCCCGGGACATGGGAGCTGTTTTTT.

V gene TRBV4-1 combines with J gene TRBJ2-7; unclear D gene. The germline V gene has CDR1 MGHRA and CDR2 YSYEKL. V gave up 0 bases and J gave up 0 bases, with 9 bases separating them. The CDR3 has 15 residues. This chain's CDR3 is CASSQDRPSSYEQYF. The DNA for the CDR3 is TGCGCCAGCAGCCAAGATAGACCGTCCTCCTACGAGCAGTACTTC.